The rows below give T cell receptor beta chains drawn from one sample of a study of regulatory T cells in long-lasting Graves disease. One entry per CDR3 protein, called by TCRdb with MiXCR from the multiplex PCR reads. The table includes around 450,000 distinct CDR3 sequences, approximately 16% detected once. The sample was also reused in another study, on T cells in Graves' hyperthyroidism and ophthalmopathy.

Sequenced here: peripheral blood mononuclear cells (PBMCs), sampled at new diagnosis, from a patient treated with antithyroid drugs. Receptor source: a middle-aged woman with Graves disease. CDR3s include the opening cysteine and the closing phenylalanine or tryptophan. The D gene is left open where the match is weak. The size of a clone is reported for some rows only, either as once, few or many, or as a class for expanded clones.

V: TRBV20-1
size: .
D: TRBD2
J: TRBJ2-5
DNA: TGCAGTGCTACTGGGGGACTAGTCCAAGAGACCCAGTACTTC
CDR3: CSATGGLVQETQYF

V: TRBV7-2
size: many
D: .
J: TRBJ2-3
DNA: TGTGCCAGCAGCCCGCTGGGACTCACAGATACGCAGTATTTT
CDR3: CASSPLGLTDTQYF

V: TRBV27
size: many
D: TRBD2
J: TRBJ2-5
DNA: TGCGCCAGCAGCCTCCTTGGGGGGGGCCAAGAGACCCAGTACTTC
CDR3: CASSLLGGGQETQYF

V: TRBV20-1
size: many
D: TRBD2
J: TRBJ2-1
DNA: TGCAGTGCTAGAGACATGAGCGGGAGGAGCTCCTACAATGAGCAGTTCTTC
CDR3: CSARDMSGRSSYNEQFF

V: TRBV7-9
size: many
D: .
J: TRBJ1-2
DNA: TGTGCCAGCAGCTCCACTGAGGGGGGGGATGGCTACACCTTC
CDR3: CASSSTEGGDGYTF

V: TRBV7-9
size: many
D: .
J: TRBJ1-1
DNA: TGTGCCAGCAGCTTAGTGTTATCGTGGTCTGAAGCTTTCTTT
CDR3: CASSLVLSWSEAFF

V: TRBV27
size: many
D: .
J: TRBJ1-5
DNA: TGTGCCAGCAGTTTATCAGCGACAGCCCAGCCCCAGCATTTT
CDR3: CASSLSATAQPQHF

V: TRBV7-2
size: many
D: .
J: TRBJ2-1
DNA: TGTGCCAGCAGCTTAGGAGGGGGAGTGGTGAATGAGCAGTTCTTC
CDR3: CASSLGGGVVNEQFF

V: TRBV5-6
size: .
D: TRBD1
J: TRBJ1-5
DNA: TGTGCCAGCAGCTCGGGACAGGGGCCTCGGAGCAATCAGCCCCAGCATTTT
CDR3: CASSSGQGPRSNQPQHF

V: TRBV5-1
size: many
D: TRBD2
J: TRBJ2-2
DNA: TGCGCCAGCAGCTCGGGACTAGCGGGAGTATCCGGGGAGCTGTTTTTT
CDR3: CASSSGLAGVSGELFF

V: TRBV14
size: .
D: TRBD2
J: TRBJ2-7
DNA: TGTGCCAGCAGCCATGGACTAGCGGATACCTACGAGCAGTACTTC
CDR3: CASSHGLADTYEQYF

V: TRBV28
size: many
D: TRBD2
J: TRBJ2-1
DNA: TGTGCCACGACGACTAGCGGGAGGGCCGGCTACAATGAGCAGTTCTTC
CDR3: CATTTSGRAGYNEQFF

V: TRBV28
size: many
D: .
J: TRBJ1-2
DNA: TGTGCCAGCAGATCGGCCGCTAACTATGGCTACACCTTC
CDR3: CASRSAANYGYTF

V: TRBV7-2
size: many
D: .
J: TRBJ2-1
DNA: TGTGCCAGCAGCCCCGGTGAGAGGGCCGGTGAGCAGTTCTTC
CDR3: CASSPGERAGEQFF

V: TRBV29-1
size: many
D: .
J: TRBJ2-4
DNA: TGCAGCGTACAGGTCGAGGACATTCAGTACTTC
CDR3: CSVQVEDIQYF

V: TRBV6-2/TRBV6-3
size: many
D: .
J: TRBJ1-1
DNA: TGTGCCAGCAGGGATGGATCCAGGGCGGAAGCTTTCTTT
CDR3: CASRDGSRAEAFF

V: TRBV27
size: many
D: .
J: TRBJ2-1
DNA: TGTGCCAGCAGTTTATCAGCCGACCCCATATACAATGAGCAGTTCTTC
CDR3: CASSLSADPIYNEQFF

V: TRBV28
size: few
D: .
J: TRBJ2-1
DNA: TGTGCCAGCAGCTCACCCTCGGACGGAAACAATGAGCAGTTCTTC
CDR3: CASSSPSDGNNEQFF

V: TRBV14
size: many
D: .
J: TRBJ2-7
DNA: TGTGCCAGCAGCCAAGGAAATTTTGGCGAGCAGTACTTC
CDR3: CASSQGNFGEQYF

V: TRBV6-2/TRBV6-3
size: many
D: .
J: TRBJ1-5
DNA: TGTGCCAGCAGTTCCAACAGGGTCAATCAGCCCCAGCATTTT
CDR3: CASSSNRVNQPQHF

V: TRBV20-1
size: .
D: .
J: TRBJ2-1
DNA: TGCAGTGTTGTAGCGCTTGGGGATGAGCAGTTCTTC
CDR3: CSVVALGDEQFF

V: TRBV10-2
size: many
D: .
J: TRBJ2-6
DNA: TGCGCCAGCAGTGCCGAGCCCGGGGCCAACGTCCTGACTTTC
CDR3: CASSAEPGANVLTF

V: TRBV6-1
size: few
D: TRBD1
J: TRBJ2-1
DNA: TGTGCCAGCACCCAGGGGGACTCCTACAATGAGCAGTTCTTC
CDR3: CASTQGDSYNEQFF

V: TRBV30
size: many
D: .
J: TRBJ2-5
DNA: TGTGCCTGGACCGGACGGTCACAAGAGACCCAGTACTTC
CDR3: CAWTGRSQETQYF

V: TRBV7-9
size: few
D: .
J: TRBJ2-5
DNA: TGTGCCAGCAGCGTCGGTTTCCAAGAGACCCAGTACTTC
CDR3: CASSVGFQETQYF

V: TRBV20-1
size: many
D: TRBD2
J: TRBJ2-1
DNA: TGCAGTGCCCCCAGACTAGCGGGAGCCTTCTACAATGAGCAGTTCTTC
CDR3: CSAPRLAGAFYNEQFF

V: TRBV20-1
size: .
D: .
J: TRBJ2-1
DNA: TGCAGTGCTAGGACCCGACTAGGCTTTGACCCTGAGCAGTTCTTC
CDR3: CSARTRLGFDPEQFF

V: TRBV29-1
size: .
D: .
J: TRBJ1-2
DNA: TGCAGCGTTTACGATTATAGAGCATATGGCTACACCTTC
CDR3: CSVYDYRAYGYTF

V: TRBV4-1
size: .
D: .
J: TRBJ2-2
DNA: TGCGCCAGCAGCCAAGATCTGAAAGTCACCGGGGAGCTGTTTTTT
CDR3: CASSQDLKVTGELFF

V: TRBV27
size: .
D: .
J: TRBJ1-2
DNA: TGTGCCAGCAGACGGGACGCAACTAACTATGGCTACACCTTC
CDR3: CASRRDATNYGYTF

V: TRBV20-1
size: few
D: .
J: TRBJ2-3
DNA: TGCAGTGCTACCTCCGGGACCCTAATCCCAGATACGCAGTATTTT
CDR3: CSATSGTLIPDTQYF

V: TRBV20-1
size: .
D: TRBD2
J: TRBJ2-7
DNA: TGCAGTGCCATAACTAGCGGGCGTGTCTACGAGCAGTACTTC
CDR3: CSAITSGRVYEQYF

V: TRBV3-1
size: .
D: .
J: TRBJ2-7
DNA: TGTGCCAGCAGCCAATCGCGGCAGGACCCCCAGTACTTC
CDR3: CASSQSRQDPQYF